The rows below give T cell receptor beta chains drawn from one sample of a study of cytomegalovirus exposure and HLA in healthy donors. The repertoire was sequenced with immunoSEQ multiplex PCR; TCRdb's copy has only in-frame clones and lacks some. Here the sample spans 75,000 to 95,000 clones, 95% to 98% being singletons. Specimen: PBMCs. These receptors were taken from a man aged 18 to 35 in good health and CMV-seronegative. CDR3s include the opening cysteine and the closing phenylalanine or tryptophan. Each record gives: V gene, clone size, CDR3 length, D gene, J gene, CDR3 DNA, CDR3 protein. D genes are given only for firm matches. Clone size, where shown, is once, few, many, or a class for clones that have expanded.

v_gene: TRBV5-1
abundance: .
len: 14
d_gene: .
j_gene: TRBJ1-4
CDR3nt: TGCGCCAGCACCAAAGACAGTGCTAATGAAAAACTGTTTTTT
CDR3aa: CASTKDSANEKLFF

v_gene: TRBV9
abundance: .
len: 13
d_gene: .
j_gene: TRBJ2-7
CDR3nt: TGTGCCAGTTCGGGCGGGCGTGCCTACGAGCAGTACTTC
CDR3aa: CASSGGRAYEQYF

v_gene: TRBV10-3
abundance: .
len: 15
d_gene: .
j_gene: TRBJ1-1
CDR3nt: TGTGCCATCAGCCCCACAGGGCGGGAGGACACTGAAGCTTTCTTT
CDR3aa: CAISPTGREDTEAFF

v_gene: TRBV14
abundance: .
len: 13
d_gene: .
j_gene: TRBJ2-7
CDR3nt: TGTGCCAGCAGCGGGACACAGTATGGCGAGCAGTACTTC
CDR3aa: CASSGTQYGEQYF

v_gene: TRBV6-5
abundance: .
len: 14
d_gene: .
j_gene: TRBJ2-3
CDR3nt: TGTGCCACTGGAAGGAGGAGCGGAACAGATACGCAGTATTTT
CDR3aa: CATGRRSGTDTQYF

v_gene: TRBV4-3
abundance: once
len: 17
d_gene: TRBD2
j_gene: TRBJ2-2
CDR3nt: TGCGCCAGCAGCCAAGATCTAGCGGGAACGAACACCGGGGAGCTGTTTTTT
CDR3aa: CASSQDLAGTNTGELFF

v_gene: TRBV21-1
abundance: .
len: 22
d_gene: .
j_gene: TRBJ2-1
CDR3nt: TGTGCCAGCAGCCGGCGGGTGGATGCGGACAGGGCTAAGAAGAGCTCCTACAATGAGCAGTTCTTC
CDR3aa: CASSRRVDADRAKKSSYNEQFF

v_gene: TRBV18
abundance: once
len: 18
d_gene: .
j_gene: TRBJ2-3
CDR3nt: TGTGCCAGCGACAATCGGAAGAGCGAAAAGAGGGGCACAGATACGCAGTATTTT
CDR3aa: CASDNRKSEKRGTDTQYF

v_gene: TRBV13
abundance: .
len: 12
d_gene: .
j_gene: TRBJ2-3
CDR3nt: TGTGCCAGCAGCTTATATGCAGATACGCAGTATTTT
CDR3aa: CASSLYADTQYF

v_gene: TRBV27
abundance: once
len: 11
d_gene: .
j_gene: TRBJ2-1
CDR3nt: TGTGCCAGCAGTGCGACTGGTGAGCAGTTCTTC
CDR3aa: CASSATGEQFF

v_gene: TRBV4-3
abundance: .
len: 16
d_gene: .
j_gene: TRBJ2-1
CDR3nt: TGCGCCAGCAGCCCCGAGGGGGGGGCCATAACAAACGAGCAGTTCTTC
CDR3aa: CASSPEGGAITNEQFF

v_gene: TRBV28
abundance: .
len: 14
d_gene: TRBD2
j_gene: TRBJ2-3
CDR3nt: TGTGCCAGCAGTTTTTTGGTAAGCGGGAGGACGCAGTATTTT
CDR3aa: CASSFLVSGRTQYF

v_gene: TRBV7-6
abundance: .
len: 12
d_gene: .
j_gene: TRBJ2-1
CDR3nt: TGTGCCAGCAGCTTCTGGGGGGATGAGCAGTTCTTC
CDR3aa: CASSFWGDEQFF

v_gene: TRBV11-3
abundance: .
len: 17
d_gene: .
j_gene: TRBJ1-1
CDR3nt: TGTGCCAGCAGCTTGGGTTGGCGGGCGCAGCGGGTCACTGAAGCTTTCTTT
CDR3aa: CASSLGWRAQRVTEAFF

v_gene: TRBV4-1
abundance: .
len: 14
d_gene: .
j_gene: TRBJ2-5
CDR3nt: TGCGCCAGCAGCCAAGGGAGGGGAGTTGAGACCCAGTACTTC
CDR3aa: CASSQGRGVETQYF

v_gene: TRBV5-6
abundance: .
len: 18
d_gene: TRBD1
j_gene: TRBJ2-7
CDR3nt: TGTGCCAGCAGCTTGGACGGCAGGGGGCCCCTGAGCGCCTACGAGCAGTACTTC
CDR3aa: CASSLDGRGPLSAYEQYF

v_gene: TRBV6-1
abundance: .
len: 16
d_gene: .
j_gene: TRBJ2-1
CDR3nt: TGTGCCAGCAGTGATCGGTTCCAGCGGGACAACAATGAGCAGTTCTTC
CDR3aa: CASSDRFQRDNNEQFF